Sequencing of this T cell receptor (beta chain) was carried out in a study of Ad26.COV2.S vaccination and SARS-CoV-2 variants. Overall study findings and caveats: Participants given vaccine showed non-spike TCR breadth similar to that of placebo recipients.

Sequencing used immunoSEQ multiplex PCR; TCRdb keeps in-frame clones, though not all of them. The sample has hundreds of thousands of clones, nearly 90% seen once. Sample treatment: some 20 received Ad26.COV2.S at low or high dose, single or two shots; several received placebo; per-sample allocation not given. Sampling took place 63 days after the first vaccine or placebo injection. A word on this clone: The target antigen is unknown.

J gave up 7 bases and V 3 bases, and 7 bases lay outside the gene matches. Looked up from germline, CDR1 is MNHNS and CDR2 is SASEGT. The CDR3 covers 16 residues. The rearrangement uses TRBV6-1 and TRBJ1-6; 9 bases align to TRBD1. The sequence derives from a person aged 18-60 years who received the Ad26.COV2.S COVID-19 vaccine or a placebo. This specimen was peripheral blood, taken in a trial of Ad26.COV2.S vaccine versus placebo. In DNA, the CDR3 is TGTGCCAGCAGTGAGGATTGGACAGGGGTCAATTCACCCCTCCACTTT. It encodes CASSEDWTGVNSPLHF.